This TCR beta chain was sequenced in a study of shared T cell receptors in the human thymus. V gave up 3 bases and J gave up 7 bases; unmatched junction bases: 10. The CDR3 is 15 amino acids. CDR1 SNHLY and CDR2 FYNNEI come from the germline V gene. The protocol was immunoSEQ multiplex PCR, while the TCRdb copy is restricted to in-frame clones and leaves out a portion. The repertoire holds some 720,000 clones, with approximately 87% as singletons. These sequences were also reported in another study, on human thymus T cells. This second study notes: It looked as if thymic and blood repertoires used V and J genes in a biased way.

The clonotype originates from a boy under two years old with a congenital heart defect. Source material: thymocytes. The chain carries TRBV2 and TRBJ2-5; 8 bases fit TRBD2. CDR3 loop: CASSEPGLVRGTQYF. As DNA, the CDR3 is TGTGCCAGCAGTGAGCCGGGACTAGTCCGTGGGACCCAGTACTTC.